This is a list of T cell receptor beta chains from one sample in a study of blood T cell repertoires in COVID-19. TCRdb's table, derived via immunoSEQ multiplex PCR, lists solely in-frame clones and lacks some. The data show about 210,000 clones, around 81% seen once. Specimen: peripheral blood. These receptors were collected from a woman aged 70-85 years with acute or convalescent COVID-19. Both conserved end residues are part of each CDR3. Fields, in order: CDR3 protein, CDR3 DNA, J gene, V gene, D gene, clone size, CDR3 length. The D gene is left open where the match is weak. Where a row states a size, it is once, few, many or the class of an expanded clone; other rows omit it.

CASTLTESYGYTF,TGTGCCAGCACCCTGACAGAAAGCTATGGCTACACCTTC,TRBJ1-2,TRBV28,NA,NA,13
CASSLGRGYLLDEQFF,TGTGCCAGCAGCTTGGGGCGGGGATACCTCTTGGATGAGCAGTTCTTC,TRBJ2-1,TRBV7-9,NA,NA,16
CSVSQRIAGELFF,TGCAGCGTTTCACAGAGAATTGCCGGGGAGCTGTTTTTT,TRBJ2-2,TRBV29-1,NA,once,13
CASTQGKDQGGYTF,TGTGCCAGCACCCAGGGTAAGGATCAGGGGGGCTACACCTTC,TRBJ1-2,TRBV6-4,NA,NA,14
CASSFGTGSNYTF,TGTGCCAGCAGTTTTGGGACAGGGTCTAACTACACCTTC,TRBJ1-2,TRBV12-3/TRBV12-4,TRBD1,NA,13
CASSITAGSGYGYTF,TGTGCCAGTAGTATTACTGCAGGGTCCGGCTATGGCTACACCTTC,TRBJ1-2,TRBV19,NA,NA,15
CATGDSTGVEKLFF,TGTGCCACAGGGGACTCAACAGGGGTGGAAAAACTGTTTTTT,TRBJ1-4,TRBV24-1,TRBD1,NA,14
CASSPLGGASTDTQYF,TGCGCCAGCAGCCCTCTGGGGGGTGCTAGCACAGATACGCAGTATTTT,TRBJ2-3,TRBV5-1,NA,once,16
CASSLDRGSWAYEQYF,TGTGCCAGCAGCTTAGATCGGGGTAGCTGGGCCTACGAGCAGTACTTC,TRBJ2-7,TRBV11-2,NA,NA,16
CASRIAGSGGYTF,TGTGCCAGCAGGATAGCAGGGTCCGGCGGCTACACCTTC,TRBJ1-2,TRBV12-3/TRBV12-4,NA,NA,13
CASSKRTSGGPYEQYF,TGTGCCAGCAGCAAACGGACTAGCGGGGGCCCCTACGAGCAGTACTTC,TRBJ2-7,TRBV3-1/TRBV3-2,TRBD2,NA,16
CASSYGANEKLFF,TGTGCCAGCAGTTACGGAGCTAATGAAAAACTGTTTTTT,TRBJ1-4,TRBV6-5,NA,NA,13
CASSRLDYNEQFF,TGTGCCAGTAGTAGGTTAGATTACAATGAGCAGTTCTTC,TRBJ2-1,TRBV19,NA,NA,13
CATSRDRSGSYEQYF,TGTGCCACCAGCAGAGATAGGTCGGGATCCTACGAGCAGTACTTC,TRBJ2-7,TRBV15,NA,NA,15
CASSLQSATNEKLFF,TGTGCCAGCAGCTTGCAGTCTGCAACTAATGAAAAACTGTTTTTT,TRBJ1-4,TRBV7-2,NA,once,15
CASSWTESTNEKLFF,TGTGCCAGCAGCTGGACAGAATCAACTAATGAAAAACTGTTTTTT,TRBJ1-4,TRBV7-9,NA,NA,15
CASSLSSGQGRDEQYF,TGTGCCAGCAGTTTAAGTTCGGGACAGGGGCGGGACGAGCAGTACTTC,TRBJ2-7,TRBV28,TRBD1,NA,16
CASSPQGINTGELFF,TGTGCCAGCAGCCCTCAGGGGATTAACACCGGGGAGCTGTTTTTT,TRBJ2-2,TRBV2,NA,NA,15
CASTRAGGQETQYF,TGCGCCAGCACTAGAGCGGGAGGGCAAGAGACCCAGTACTTC,TRBJ2-5,TRBV5-1,TRBD2,once,14
CASSRPDRGTGYNEQFF,TGTGCCAGCAGTCGACCGGATAGGGGGACAGGGTACAATGAGCAGTTCTTC,TRBJ2-1,TRBV6-6,TRBD1,NA,17
CATSVLLAGRLETQYF,TGTGCCACCAGTGTCCTTCTAGCCGGAAGGCTCGAGACCCAGTACTTC,TRBJ2-5,TRBV24-1,NA,NA,16
CATSDKFRRDPETQYF,TGTGCCACCAGTGACAAGTTCCGCAGGGATCCAGAGACCCAGTACTTC,TRBJ2-5,TRBV24-1,NA,NA,16
CASSFQGGPYEQYF,TGTGCCAGCAGTTTTCAGGGAGGACCCTACGAGCAGTACTTC,TRBJ2-7,TRBV11-2,NA,few,14
CASSEGVWRRSDTEAFF,TGTGCCAGCAGTGAAGGGGTGTGGAGAAGGAGTGACACTGAAGCTTTCTTT,TRBJ1-1,TRBV6-1,NA,NA,17
CASTLGGYQETQYF,TGCGCCAGCACTCTGGGGGGGTATCAAGAGACCCAGTACTTC,TRBJ2-5,TRBV5-1,TRBD2,NA,14
CASSIQTGAGELFF,TGTGCCAGTAGTATCCAGACAGGGGCCGGGGAGCTGTTTTTT,TRBJ2-2,TRBV19,TRBD1,few,14
CASSRSSGVQETQYF,TGTGCCAGCTCACGCTCTTCCGGAGTTCAAGAGACCCAGTACTTC,TRBJ2-5,TRBV18,NA,once,15
CASMAQGDEKLFF,TGTGCCAGCATGGCCCAGGGTGACGAAAAACTGTTTTTT,TRBJ1-4,TRBV5-4,NA,NA,13
CASSLLPLAQTGELFF,TGTGCCAGCAGCTTACTTCCACTAGCACAGACCGGGGAGCTGTTTTTT,TRBJ2-2,TRBV11-2,NA,NA,16
CASSLEGTQQETQYF,TGCGCCAGCAGCTTGGAAGGGACACAACAAGAGACCCAGTACTTC,TRBJ2-5,TRBV5-1,NA,NA,15
CASSLDQGTGGSYTF,TGCGCCAGCAGCTTGGATCAGGGTACTGGCGGGAGCTACACCTTC,TRBJ1-2,TRBV5-1,NA,NA,15
CASSPTGNGYTF,TGTGCCAGCAGTCCCACAGGGAATGGCTACACCTTC,TRBJ1-2,TRBV6-6,NA,NA,12
CATSARGILDTQYF,TGTGCCACCAGTGCCAGGGGGATTTTGGATACGCAGTATTTT,TRBJ2-3,TRBV24-1,TRBD1,NA,14
CASRLAGASSYNEQFF,TGTGCCAGTCGCCTAGCGGGGGCGAGCTCCTACAATGAGCAGTTCTTC,TRBJ2-1,TRBV19,TRBD2,NA,16
CASTSGVQVDTQYF,TGCGCCAGTACTAGCGGGGTTCAAGTGGATACGCAGTATTTT,TRBJ2-3,TRBV5-1,TRBD2,NA,14
CASSGGGITGELFF,TGTGCCAGCAGCGGGGGCGGTATCACCGGGGAGCTGTTTTTT,TRBJ2-2,TRBV9,NA,NA,14
CSASSGGLDIQYF,TGCAGTGCTAGTTCGGGGGGCCTGGACATTCAGTACTTC,TRBJ2-4,TRBV20-1,NA,NA,13
CASSMKTSGGETQYF,TGTGCCAGTAGTATGAAGACTAGCGGGGGAGAGACCCAGTACTTC,TRBJ2-5,TRBV19,TRBD2,NA,15
CASSKGRTGGYNEQFF,TGTGCCAGCAGCAAAGGCAGAACAGGGGGCTACAATGAGCAGTTCTTC,TRBJ2-1,TRBV21-1,NA,NA,16
CASSLDRGENTEAFF,TGTGCCAGCAGCCTGGACAGGGGGGAGAACACTGAAGCTTTCTTT,TRBJ1-1,TRBV13,TRBD1,NA,15
CASSLRRGETQYF,TGTGCCAGCAGCTTAAGGAGGGGAGAGACCCAGTACTTC,TRBJ2-5,TRBV7-8,NA,NA,13